This TCR beta chain was identified in a study of beta chain features in type 1 diabetes. Every isolated RNA sample was fully reverse transcribed, so sequencing captured expressed TCRB transcripts. Libraries were prepared by immunoSEQ multiplex PCR; TCRdb keeps only in-frame clonotypes and omits some of them. The table lists about 710,000 clones, around 15% of them singletons, with approximately 0.043% in the top ten. Each donor gave one heparinised blood draw averaging about 100 mL. Notes on the study in general: When Type 1 diabetes patients were examined, their TCRB CDR3s proved moderately but significantly shorter in all four CD4+ subsets. Compared with healthy donors, patients appeared to share more similar naive, central memory and regulatory TCRB repertoires. Sequencing from cDNA could over-represent high-TCR-expressing cells.

Per the germline V gene, CDR1 is SQVTM and CDR2 is ANQGSEA. V was shortened by 3 bases and J by 4 bases, with 3 bases between the two germline ends. This CDR3 contains 10 residues. This clone came up a few times. What it recognizes is unknown. Other DNA sequences in this sample translate to the same CDR3. V gene TRBV29-1 combines with J gene TRBJ1-2; D is unresolved. This sequence was found in a man aged 18 to 30 with type 1 diabetes. Material: naive CD4+ T cells from blood. CDR3 amino acids: CSVDSYGYTF. In nucleotides, the CDR3 is TGCAGCGTTGACAGCTATGGCTACACCTTC.